These T cell receptor beta chains were read from a single sample in a study of blood T cell repertoires in COVID-19. Clones were read by immunoSEQ multiplex PCR, and TCRdb kept only the in-frame ones, dropping some. The data show 55,000 or so clones, 75% to 85% seen once. Sequenced material: peripheral blood. The receptors shown here come from a human donor in a cohort sampled during active COVID-19. Both conserved end residues are part of each CDR3. D genes are given only for firm matches. Only part of the rows carry a size: once, few, many, or a class if the clone is expanded.

>-|TRBJ2-7|TRBV6-5|few
TGTGCCAGCAGTTCCTACTCATCGCGGGACTCCTACGAGCAGTACTTC
CASSSYSSRDSYEQYF
>-|TRBJ1-5|TRBV6-5|-
TGTGCCAGCAGTTTGGGGACACCTTATCAGCCCCAGCATTTT
CASSLGTPYQPQHF
>TRBD2|TRBJ2-3|TRBV30|-
TGTGCCTGGATTAGCGGGAGGGGGACAGATACGCAGTATTTT
CAWISGRGTDTQYF
>-|TRBJ2-5|TRBV10-2|-
TGCGCCAGCAGTCTCCAAGAGACCCAGTACTTC
CASSLQETQYF
>TRBD1|TRBJ1-3|TRBV4-3|-
TGCGCCAGCAGCCAAGATCTGGCAGGGGGTGGAAACACCATATATTTT
CASSQDLAGGGNTIYF
>-|TRBJ2-3|TRBV7-2|once
TGTGCCAGCAGCTTAACCCCCGGAGGGCGTGGAGATACGCAGTATTTT
CASSLTPGGRGDTQYF
>TRBD2|TRBJ2-7|TRBV10-2|-
TGCGCCAGCCTTGGGACTAGCGGGGAACCCTACGAGCAGTACTTC
CASLGTSGEPYEQYF
>-|TRBJ2-2|TRBV7-2|-
TGTGCCAGCAGCTTAATATGGAACACCGGGGAGCTGTTTTTT
CASSLIWNTGELFF
>TRBD1|TRBJ1-2|TRBV30|-
TGTGCCTGCAGAAGAAGGGACAGGCATTATGGCTACACCTTC
CACRRRDRHYGYTF
>TRBD2|TRBJ2-2|TRBV11-1|-
TGTGCCAGCAGCCGCGGGAGATCGATCGCCGGGGAGCTGTTTTTT
CASSRGRSIAGELFF
>TRBD2|TRBJ2-5|TRBV24-1|-
TGTGCCACCAGTGCGGCTAGCGGGCCTAGGGCCCAGTACTTC
CATSAASGPRAQYF
>-|TRBJ1-2|TRBV24-1|-
TGTGCCACCAGTGCAGGGTCCGGCTATGGCTACACCTTC
CATSAGSGYGYTF
>TRBD1|TRBJ2-7|TRBV18|-
TGTGCCAGCGCATCGGGACAGGGGGACGAGCAGTACTTC
CASASGQGDEQYF
>-|TRBJ2-2|TRBV5-5|once
TGTGCCAGCAGCTTGGGTCTGAGCGGTCACGCCGGGGAGCTGTTTTTT
CASSLGLSGHAGELFF
>TRBD2|TRBJ2-3|TRBV4-3|-
TGCGCCAGCAGCCTCGGGACTAGCGGTAACACAGATACGCAGTATTTT
CASSLGTSGNTDTQYF
>-|TRBJ2-3|TRBV4-1|-
TGCGCCAGCAGCCAAGATAGTCTAGCAGGACGCACAGATACGCAGTATTTT
CASSQDSLAGRTDTQYF
>-|TRBJ2-7|TRBV19|-
TGTGCCAGTAGTACCCGAGCACAGGGTGGGGGATACGAGCAGTACTTC
CASSTRAQGGGYEQYF
>TRBD1|TRBJ1-1|TRBV11-1|-
TGTGCCAGCAGTTCCTGGACAGGGAACACTGAAGCTTTCTTT
CASSSWTGNTEAFF
>-|TRBJ2-2|TRBV29-1|-
TGCAGCGTTGAACAGGGGCGCGGTACCGGGGAGCTGTTTTTT
CSVEQGRGTGELFF
>-|TRBJ2-2|TRBV28|-
TGTGCCAGCACTACCCAAAGTCGGGGGAACACCGGGGAGCTGTTTTTT
CASTTQSRGNTGELFF
>-|TRBJ2-1|TRBV6-5|-
TGTGCCAGCAGTACTTATAGCGTAAATGAGCAGTTCTTC
CASSTYSVNEQFF
>TRBD2|TRBJ2-1|TRBV9|-
TGTGCCAGCAGCGTAGAAGTGACTAGCAGTGGAGGCGATGAGCAGTTCTTC
CASSVEVTSSGGDEQFF
>TRBD1|TRBJ2-7|TRBV7-3|few
TGTGCCAGCAGCTTCTCCGGGACAGAGGGCTACGAGCAGTACTTC
CASSFSGTEGYEQYF
>-|TRBJ1-5|TRBV18|-
TGTGCCAGCTCACCCTCCACCACAGAGATTTATAGCAATCAGCCCCAGCATTTT
CASSPSTTEIYSNQPQHF
>-|TRBJ2-2|TRBV10-3|-
TGTGCCATCAGTGACAGGGTAGTCCACACCGGGGAGCTGTTTTTT
CAISDRVVHTGELFF
>-|TRBJ1-3|TRBV9|-
TGTGCCAGCAGCGTAGGCTGGGGGGACGGGCTCCTCTCTGGAAACACCATATATTTT
CASSVGWGDGLLSGNTIYF
>-|TRBJ2-7|TRBV19|-
TGTGCCAGTAGTATGGGAGGTGGGCGACCGAAGTTCTACGAGCAGTACTTC
CASSMGGGRPKFYEQYF
>-|TRBJ2-2|TRBV9|-
TGTGCCAGCAGCGTAGGAGGCTCCAGCACCGGGGAGCTGTTTTTT
CASSVGGSSTGELFF
>-|TRBJ1-1|TRBV28|-
TGTGCCAGCAGTTTACCAACAGGGGAAGCTTTCTTT
CASSLPTGEAFF
>-|TRBJ2-3|TRBV12-3/TRBV12-4|-
TGTGCCAGCACAGGGGCAGATACGCAGTATTTT
CASTGADTQYF
>-|TRBJ1-5|TRBV27|-
TGTGCCAGCAGTTTAGGGGGCTATAGCAATCAGCCCCAGCATTTT
CASSLGGYSNQPQHF
>TRBD1|TRBJ1-5|TRBV23-1|-
TGCGCCAGCAGTCAGAGGGACAGAGATCAGCCCCAGCATTTT
CASSQRDRDQPQHF
>-|TRBJ1-2|TRBV5-1|-
TGCGCCAGCAGCCGACAGGCAGAGAACTATGGCTACACCTTC
CASSRQAENYGYTF
>TRBD1|TRBJ2-3|TRBV28|-
TGTGCCAGCACTCCCGCAGGGGGCGCTGGCACAGATACGCAGTATTTT
CASTPAGGAGTDTQYF
>-|TRBJ2-6|TRBV5-1|-
TGCGCCAGCAGCAGAACAGGGAGGGCCTCTGGGGCCAACGTCCTGACTTTC
CASSRTGRASGANVLTF
>TRBD1|TRBJ1-2|TRBV7-3|-
TGTGCCAGCAGCCAATCGGGACAGGGGAACTATGGCTACACCTTC
CASSQSGQGNYGYTF
>-|TRBJ2-3|TRBV20-1|-
TGCAGTGCTAGTGTGAGCGGTGCGGGAGATACGCAGTATTTT
CSASVSGAGDTQYF
>TRBD2|TRBJ2-1|TRBV30|-
TGTGCCTGCGGACTAGTCGGTGAGCAGTTCTTC
CACGLVGEQFF
>-|TRBJ1-1|TRBV5-1|-
TGCGCCAGCAGCTCAGAGAACACTGAAGCTTTCTTT
CASSSENTEAFF
>-|TRBJ2-2|TRBV21-1|-
TGTGCCAGCAAGTTTTCGAGACAGGGGAGCACCGGGGAGCTGTTTTTT
CASKFSRQGSTGELFF